Listed below are T cell receptor beta chains from one sample, sequenced in a study of shared clonotypes between healthy human individuals. The assay was immunoSEQ multiplex PCR, and TCRdb's table has in-frame clones only and misses some. The data contain approximately 1.1 million clones, about 84% of them singletons. The specimen was memory CD4+ T cells from PBMCs. The receptors were sampled from a man younger than 35 in good health. Some clones in this sample may be carry-over from other donors' samples. CDR3s include the opening cysteine and the closing phenylalanine or tryptophan. A D gene is named only where the DNA matches it firmly. The size entry is marked missing in some rows and otherwise reads once, few, many or a size class.

d_call	j_call	clone_size	v_call	cdr3_nt	cdr3_aa
NA	TRBJ2-3	NA	TRBV7-2	TGTGCCAGCAGCTTAGCGGGTGGACAGTTCACAGATACGCAGTATTTT	CASSLAGGQFTDTQYF
NA	TRBJ2-2	many	TRBV20-1	TGCAGTGCACCAGGGACCGGGGAGCTGTTTTTT	CSAPGTGELFF
NA	TRBJ2-7	NA	TRBV12-2	TGTGCAAGTCGCTTAGAACCGGGACAGGGGGCTAGAGTCGCCTACGAGCAGTACTTC	CASRLEPGQGARVAYEQYF
TRBD1	TRBJ1-5	NA	TRBV5-8	TGTGCCAGCAGGGATGAACAGGGGGCGAGTCCCCAGCATTTT	CASRDEQGASPQHF
TRBD2	TRBJ2-1	NA	TRBV4-1	TGCGCCAGCAGCCAAGTACTAGCGGACAATGAGCAGTTCTTC	CASSQVLADNEQFF
TRBD1	TRBJ2-5	NA	TRBV5-1	TGCGCCAGCAGCTTGGGACAGGGGCAAGAGACCCAGTACTTC	CASSLGQGQETQYF
NA	TRBJ1-4	NA	TRBV28	TGTGCCAGCAGTTTGGTAGGGGGGCTGACTAATGAAAAACTGTTTTTT	CASSLVGGLTNEKLFF
NA	TRBJ2-7	NA	TRBV18	TGTGCCAGCTCACAACAGGGCTACGAGCAGTACTTC	CASSQQGYEQYF
NA	TRBJ2-7	once	TRBV19	TGTGCCAGTAGTATAAGGGGGTTTCCCTACGAGCAGTACTTC	CASSIRGFPYEQYF
NA	TRBJ2-3	NA	TRBV9	TGTGCCAGCAGCTTGAGGGGGACGGTACCCACAGATACGCAGTATTTT	CASSLRGTVPTDTQYF
TRBD1	TRBJ2-5	NA	TRBV27	TGTGCCAGCAGTTCGGGACAGCAAGAGACCCAGTACTTC	CASSSGQQETQYF
NA	TRBJ1-5	few	TRBV18	TGTGCCAGCTCAGACCAAGCAGGTTCTATCCAGCCCCAGCATTTT	CASSDQAGSIQPQHF
NA	TRBJ2-6	NA	TRBV18	TGTGCCAGCTCACCGGGGAGTTCTGGGGCCAACGTCCTGACTTTC	CASSPGSSGANVLTF